The T cell receptor beta chain described here comes from a study of neurological immune-mediated disorders. Each CDR3 protein gets one entry after TCRdb re-called the 5' RACE reads with MiXCR. In the table there are about 59,000 distinct CDR3 sequences, around 3.5% of which are singletons. Notes on this clonotype: This may come from a read error, since a much larger clone is one base off.

The V and J ends lost 0 bases and 6 bases respectively, with 11 bases between them. Germline loops: CDR1 ENHRY, CDR2 SYGVKD. The CDR3 has 15 amino acids. This chain connects TRBV10-3 to TRBJ2-2; D tentatively fits TRBD1 or TRBD2 (5 bases each). The receptor was isolated from a woman in her thirties with multiple sclerosis. Sample: PBMCs. CDR3 coding DNA: TGTGCCATCAGTGAGTCGGGAAAGGGACCCGGGGAGCTGTTTTTT. Residues: CAISESGKGPGELFF.